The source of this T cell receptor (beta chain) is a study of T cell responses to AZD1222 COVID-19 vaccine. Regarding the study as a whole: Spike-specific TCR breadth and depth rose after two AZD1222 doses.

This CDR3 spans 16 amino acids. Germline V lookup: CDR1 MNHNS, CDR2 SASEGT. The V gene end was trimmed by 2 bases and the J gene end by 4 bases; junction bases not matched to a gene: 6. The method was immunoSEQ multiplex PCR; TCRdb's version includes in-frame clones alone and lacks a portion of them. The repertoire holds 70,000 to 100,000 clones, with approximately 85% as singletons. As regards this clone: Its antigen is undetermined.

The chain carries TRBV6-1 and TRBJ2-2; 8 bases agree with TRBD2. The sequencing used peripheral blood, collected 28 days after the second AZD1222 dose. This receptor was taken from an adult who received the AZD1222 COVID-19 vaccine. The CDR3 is CASSERAGVGTGELFF. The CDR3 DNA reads TGTGCCAGCAGTGAACGAGCGGGAGTCGGCACCGGGGAGCTGTTTTTT.